A single sample is the source of the 10 T cell receptor beta chains below, sequenced in a study of chemoradiotherapy in HPV16-positive cancers. Here immunoSEQ multiplex PCR was the method, and the copy in TCRdb shows in-frame clones only, minus some. The data hold some 8,800 clones, with roughly two thirds observed a single time. The material was obtained from a patient who underwent chemoradiotherapy. The receptors come from a human donor with HPV-associated anogenital cancer.

Only one count was recorded for this clone. The V and J genes are TRBV7-9 and TRBJ1-5; TRBD1 matches 10 bases. V lost 5 bases, J lost 7 bases, and 5 bases stayed unmatched. This CDR3 is 14 amino acids long. In germline, CDR1 is SEHNR, CDR2 FQNEAQ (reference sequence). The CDR3 nucleotides read TGTGCCAGCAGCCCGGGGACAGGGGCCCAGCCCCAGCATTTT. The encoded protein is CASSPGTGAQPQHF.

The V call is TRBV29-1, the J call TRBJ2-1; 8 nucleotides line up with TRBD2. The CDR3 extends over 14 amino acids. The trim removed 4 bases at V and 0 bases at J, leaving 2 bases unmatched. Looked up from germline, CDR1 is SQVTM and CDR2 is ANQGSEA. As DNA, the CDR3 is TGCAGCGTTGTCGGGGGGGCCTCCTACAATGAGCAGTTCTTC. Its translation is CSVVGGASYNEQFF.

The J gene is TRBJ2-1, the V gene TRBV7-2; TRBD2 aligns across 7 bases. CDR3 length: 15 residues. The ends lost 2 bases at V and 4 bases at J; junction bases unmatched: 5. Germline V gives CDR1 SGHTA, CDR2 FQGNSA. The CDR3 sequence is CASSLMAGDYNEQFF. Here the CDR3 DNA reads TGTGCCAGCAGCTTAATGGCGGGGGATTACAATGAGCAGTTCTTC. The full variable domain, in which reference TRBV7-2 and TRBJ2-1 provide the parts outside the CDR3, is GAGVSQSPSNKVTEKGKDVELRCDPISGHTALYWYRQSLGQGLEFLIYFQGNSAPDKSGLPSDRFSAERTGGSVSTLTIQRTQQEDSAVYLCASSLMAGDYNEQFFGPGTRLTVL.

The table lists this clone with a few counts. V gene TRBV6-5 combines with J gene TRBJ2-5, with D hard to call. The CDR3 runs 14 residues. The germline gives CDR1 MNHEY, CDR2 SVGAGI. V shed 7 bases and J shed 1 base, with 13 bases lying between them. The CDR3 loop reads CASTVFGSQETQYF. CDR3 nucleotides: TGTGCCAGCACCGTCTTTGGATCCCAAGAGACCCAGTACTTC.

This chain uses TRBV5-1 with TRBJ2-3; 10 nucleotides line up with TRBD1. Germline V gene data show CDR1 as SGHRS and CDR2 as YFSETQ. V shed 4 bases, J shed 4 bases, and the junction held 6 bases outside the gene matches. The CDR3 covers 15 residues. In nucleotides, the CDR3 is TGCGCCAGCAGCCCGGGACAGGGGACATCAGATACGCAGTATTTT. Its translation is CASSPGQGTSDTQYF.

Comments on this clone: One junction end does not reproduce the germline sequence, and a read error may be involved. The chain recombines TRBV28 with TRBJ1-2; 7 bases line up with TRBD1. Per germline, CDR1 MDHEN and CDR2 SYDVKM. The CDR3 loop spans 15 amino acids. The CDR3 bases are TGTGCCAGCAGTACCCCAAGCGGGACAGCATTAGGCTACATCTTC. Translating gives CASSTPSGTALGYIF.

The V gene is TRBV19, the J gene TRBJ2-5; 10 nucleotides line up with TRBD2. Germline V CDR1 and CDR2: LNHDA, SQIVND (reference sequence). The CDR3 is 14 amino acids. V lost 5 bases to trimming and J lost 4 bases; unmatched junction nucleotides: 4. CDR3 region: CASSASGGSETQYF. As DNA, the CDR3 is TGTGCCAGTAGTGCTAGCGGGGGCTCAGAGACCCAGTACTTC.

The chain links TRBV30 to TRBJ1-2; D not resolved. Between the trimmed V and J ends, which lost 0 bases and 14 bases, there was a span of 10 bases. This CDR3 contains 10 residues. CDR1 GTSNPN and CDR2 SVGIG come from the germline V gene (reference sequence). The CDR3 loop reads CAWSVTVLTF. CDR3 bases: TGTGCCTGGAGTGTAACAGTTCTTACCTTC.

This clone appeared a few times. CDR3 nucleotides: TGTGCCAGCAGTCAAGACAGGGGGCACGACGAGCAGTACTTC. As protein: CASSQDRGHDEQYF. The V and J genes are TRBV6-1 and TRBJ2-7; 10 bases fit TRBD1. CDR1 and CDR2 from the germline V gene are MNHNS and SASEGT. CDR3 size: 14 residues. The J segment lost 5 bases and the V segment lost 5 bases, leaving 6 bases of the junction unmatched.

The genes are TRBV7-2 and TRBJ2-7, with 14 bases fitting TRBD2. The CDR3 runs 16 residues. The germline V gene encodes CDR1 SGHTA and CDR2 FQGNSA. V gave up 1 base and J gave up 3 bases; unmatched junction bases: 2. Here the CDR3 DNA reads TGTGCCAGCAGCTTAGGTGGGACTAGCGGGGGCTACGAGCAGTACTTC. This codes for CASSLGGTSGGYEQYF.